This T cell receptor (beta chain) was captured in a study of cytomegalovirus exposure and HLA in healthy donors. It was with 60 Vbeta and 13 Jbeta primers that the PCR ran. Sequencing used immunoSEQ multiplex PCR; TCRdb keeps in-frame clones, though not all of them. The listing records about 72,000 clones. The CDR3 covers 16 residues. Germline CDR1 and CDR2: SGHRS and YFSETQ. The germline V and J ends were trimmed by 1 base and 0 bases, with 8 bases remaining between them. The rearrangement uses TRBV5-1 and TRBJ2-6; D not certain. The sample was PBMCs. The origin of this receptor is a man aged 35 to 55 in good health and CMV-seronegative. The CDR3 DNA reads TGCGCCAGCAGCTTGTCGAGCAACTCTGGGGCCAACGTCCTGACTTTC. Translating gives CASSLSSNSGANVLTF.